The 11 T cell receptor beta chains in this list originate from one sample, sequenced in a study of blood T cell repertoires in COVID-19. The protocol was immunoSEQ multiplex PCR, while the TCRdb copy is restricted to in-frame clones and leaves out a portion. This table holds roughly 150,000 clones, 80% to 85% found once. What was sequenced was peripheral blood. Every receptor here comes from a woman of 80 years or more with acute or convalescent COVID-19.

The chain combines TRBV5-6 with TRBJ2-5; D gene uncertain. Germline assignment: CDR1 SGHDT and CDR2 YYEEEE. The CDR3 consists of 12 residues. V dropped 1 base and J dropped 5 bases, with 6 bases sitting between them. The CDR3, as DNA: TGTGCCAGCAGCTTGTATTTGGAGACCCAGTACTTC. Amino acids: CASSLYLETQYF.

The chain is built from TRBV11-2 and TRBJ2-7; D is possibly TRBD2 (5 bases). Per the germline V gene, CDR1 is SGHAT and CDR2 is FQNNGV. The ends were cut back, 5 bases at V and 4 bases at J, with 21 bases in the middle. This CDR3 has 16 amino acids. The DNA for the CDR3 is TGTGCCAGCAGCGCCATCCGAGGAGGTCCCACGTACGAGCAGTACTTC. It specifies CASSAIRGGPTYEQYF.

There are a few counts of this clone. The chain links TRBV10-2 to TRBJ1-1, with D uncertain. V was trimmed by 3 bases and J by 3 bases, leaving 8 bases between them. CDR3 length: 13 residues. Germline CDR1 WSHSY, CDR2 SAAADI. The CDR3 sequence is CASSDPFDTEAFF. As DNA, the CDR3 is TGCGCCAGCAGTGATCCCTTCGACACTGAAGCTTTCTTT.

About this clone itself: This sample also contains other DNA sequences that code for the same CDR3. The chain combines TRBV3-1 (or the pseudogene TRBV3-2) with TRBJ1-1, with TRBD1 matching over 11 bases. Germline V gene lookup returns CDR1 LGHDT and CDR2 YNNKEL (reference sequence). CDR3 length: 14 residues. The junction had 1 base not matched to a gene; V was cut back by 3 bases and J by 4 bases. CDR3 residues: CASSHGTGGTEAFF. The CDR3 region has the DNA TGTGCCAGCAGCCACGGGACAGGGGGCACTGAAGCTTTCTTT.

The CDR3 DNA is TGTGCCAGCAGCCCAGGGACAGGGGAGCCCCTCCACTTT. Amino acid sequence: CASSPGTGEPLHF. The rearrangement links TRBV9 to TRBJ1-6; TRBD1 agrees at 10 bases. V was pared by 4 bases and J by 13 bases, with 5 bases of the junction left unmatched. CDR3 length: 13 residues. Germline V gives CDR1 SGDLS, CDR2 YYNGEE.

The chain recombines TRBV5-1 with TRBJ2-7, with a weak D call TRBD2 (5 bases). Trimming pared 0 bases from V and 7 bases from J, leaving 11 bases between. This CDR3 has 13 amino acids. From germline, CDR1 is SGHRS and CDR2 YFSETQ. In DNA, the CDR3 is TGCGCCAGCAGCTTGGATCCGGGGTGGGAGCAGTACTTC. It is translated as CASSLDPGWEQYF. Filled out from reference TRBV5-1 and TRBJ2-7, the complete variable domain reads KAGVTQTPRYLIKTRGQQVTLSCSPISGHRSVSWYQQTPGQGLQFLFEYFSETQRNKGNFPGRFSGRQFSNSRSEMNVSTLELGDSALYLCASSLDPGWEQYFGPGTRLTVT.

The CDR3 reads CSASSGGANEQFF. As DNA, the CDR3 is TGCAGTGCTAGTAGCGGGGGGGCGAATGAGCAGTTCTTC. The V call is TRBV20-1, the J call TRBJ2-1; 11 positions match TRBD2. The CDR3 covers 13 residues. The V gene end was trimmed by 3 bases and the J gene end by 7 bases; junction bases not matched to a gene: 2. Per the germline V gene, CDR1 is DFQATT and CDR2 is SNEGSKA (reference sequence).

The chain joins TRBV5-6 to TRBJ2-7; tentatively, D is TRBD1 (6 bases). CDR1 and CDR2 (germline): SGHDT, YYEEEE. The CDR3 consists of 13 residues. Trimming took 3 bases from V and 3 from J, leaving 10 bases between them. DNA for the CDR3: TGTGCCAGCAGCTCAGGGGCAAGCTACGAGCAGTACTTC. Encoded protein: CASSSGASYEQYF.

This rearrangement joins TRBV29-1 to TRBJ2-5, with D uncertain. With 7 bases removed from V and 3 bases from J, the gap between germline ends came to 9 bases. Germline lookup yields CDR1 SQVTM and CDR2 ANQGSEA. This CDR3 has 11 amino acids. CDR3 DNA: TGCAGCGCCAGAATCAAAGAGACCCAGTACTTC. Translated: CSARIKETQYF.

CDR3 in amino acids: CASSLALVGVHGYTF. In DNA, the CDR3 is TGTGCCAGCAGCTTAGCCCTCGTTGGAGTCCATGGCTACACCTTC. The chain carries TRBV7-2 and TRBJ1-2; unclear D gene. V shed 0 bases and J shed 6 bases, with 14 bases lying between them. In germline, CDR1 is SGHTA, CDR2 FQGNSA. CDR3 length: 15 amino acids.

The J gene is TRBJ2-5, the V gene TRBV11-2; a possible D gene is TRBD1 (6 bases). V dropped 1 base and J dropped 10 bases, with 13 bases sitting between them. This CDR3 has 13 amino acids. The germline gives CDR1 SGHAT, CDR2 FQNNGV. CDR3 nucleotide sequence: TGTGCCAGCAGCTTAGCAGGGCCCAGGGGCCAGTACTTC. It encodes CASSLAGPRGQYF.